A selection of T cell receptor beta chains follows, all from one sample in a study of blood T cells in healthy people across ages. TCRdb analysed the 5' RACE reads with MiXCR anew, one entry per CDR3 protein. The data show 1.5 million to 2 million distinct CDR3 sequences, roughly 27% seen once. The sample comprised blood. The receptors derive from a woman aged 25 to 39 in good health. CDR3s include the opening cysteine and the closing phenylalanine or tryptophan. A D gene is named only where the DNA matches it firmly. Size is omitted from some rows. Given values are once, few, many or a class for expanded clones.

d_call,j_call,clone_size,v_call,cdr3_aa,cdr3_nt
-,TRBJ1-2,-,TRBV3-1,CASSQEAQGLRGYTF,TGTGCCAGCAGCCAAGAGGCGCAGGGTCTACGAGGCTACACCTTC
-,TRBJ2-3,many,TRBV6-6,CASRLAGADTQYF,TGTGCCAGCAGATTGGCAGGCGCAGATACGCAGTATTTT
TRBD2,TRBJ2-5,many,TRBV10-2,CASSGSGGAGETQYF,TGCGCCAGCAGTGGGTCCGGGGGGGCCGGGGAGACCCAGTACTTC
-,TRBJ2-1,many,TRBV9,CASSVRTDYNEQFF,TGTGCCAGCAGCGTCCGGACAGACTACAATGAGCAGTTCTTC
-,TRBJ1-1,-,TRBV6-5,CASSYPRAEAFF,TGTGCCAGCAGTTACCCCCGAGCTGAAGCTTTCTTT
-,TRBJ2-3,many,TRBV20-1,CSANPGQGGDTQYF,TGCAGTGCCAACCCGGGTCAGGGTGGAGATACGCAGTATTTT
TRBD2,TRBJ2-1,many,TRBV6-1,CASTRRGWDEQFF,TGTGCCAGCACCAGGCGGGGGTGGGATGAGCAGTTCTTC
-,TRBJ1-1,-,TRBV3-1,CASSQDKGDTRSPAFF,TGTGCCAGCAGCCAAGATAAAGGAGACACCCGTTCCCCAGCTTTCTTT
TRBD2,TRBJ2-3,few,TRBV9,CASSVGGGGAADTQYF,TGTGCCAGCAGCGTAGGAGGCGGGGGGGCGGCAGATACGCAGTATTTT
-,TRBJ2-1,many,TRBV29-1,CSVEDRREDEQFF,TGCAGCGTTGAAGATCGGAGGGAGGATGAGCAGTTCTTC
-,TRBJ2-1,many,TRBV6-2/TRBV6-3,CASSRPSEYNEQFF,TGTGCCAGCAGCCGACCTAGCGAGTACAATGAGCAGTTCTTC
TRBD1,TRBJ1-2,few,TRBV24-1,CASLQGPPWGYTF,TGTGCCAGCCTACAGGGGCCCCCTTGGGGCTACACCTTC
-,TRBJ2-6,-,TRBV12-3/TRBV12-4,CASSPPAGPGANVLTF,TGTGCCAGCAGTCCGCCCGCTGGTCCTGGGGCCAACGTCCTGACTTTC
TRBD2,TRBJ2-1,-,TRBV6-5,CASSYSGTRYNEQFF,TGTGCCAGCAGTTACTCCGGGACTAGGTACAATGAGCAGTTCTTC
-,TRBJ1-1,-,TRBV6-5,CASSNWGGTEAFF,TGTGCCAGCAGTAACTGGGGGGGCACTGAAGCTTTCTTT
-,TRBJ2-5,-,TRBV12-3/TRBV12-4,CASSLVGRQEYF,TGTGCCAGCAGTTTAGTTGGGCGACAGGAGTACTTC
TRBD2,TRBJ2-1,few,TRBV11-1,CASSSPRELAGADNEQFF,TGTGCCAGCAGCTCACCCAGAGAACTAGCGGGGGCCGATAATGAGCAGTTCTTC
-,TRBJ1-5,-,TRBV2,CASSSQGTGNQPQHF,TGTGCCAGCAGCTCCCAAGGGACGGGCAATCAGCCCCAGCATTTT
-,TRBJ1-5,few,TRBV6-5,CASSYSQGSNQPQHF,TGTGCCAGCAGTTACTCCCAGGGGAGTAATCAGCCCCAGCATTTT
-,TRBJ1-1,-,TRBV5-1,CASSLDGGRAFF,TGCGCCAGCAGCTTGGATGGGGGCAGAGCTTTCTTT
TRBD2,TRBJ2-3,many,TRBV6-4,CASSDSAGGPTDTQYF,TGTGCCAGCAGTGACTCAGCGGGAGGGCCCACAGATACGCAGTATTTT
-,TRBJ1-2,-,TRBV4-3,CASNGGSNYGYTF,TGCGCCAGCAATGGAGGGTCTAACTATGGCTACACCTTC
-,TRBJ1-1,few,TRBV29-1,CSVADRQNTEAFF,TGCAGCGTCGCGGACAGACAGAACACTGAAGCTTTCTTT
TRBD1,TRBJ1-2,-,TRBV9,CASSVEGTAGSGYTF,TGTGCCAGCAGCGTAGAAGGGACAGCTGGAAGTGGCTACACCTTC
-,TRBJ2-1,many,TRBV20-1,CSAKAGGVEQFF,TGCAGTGCTAAAGCCGGAGGTGTTGAGCAGTTCTTC
-,TRBJ2-1,many,TRBV11-2,CASSLDYLRQIQSSYNEQFF,TGTGCCAGCAGCTTAGATTACCTGCGTCAAATTCAAAGCTCCTACAATGAGCAGTTCTTC
-,TRBJ1-5,few,TRBV7-2,CASSLGLLDSNQPQHF,TGTGCCAGCAGCCTGGGACTCTTAGATAGCAATCAGCCCCAGCATTTT
-,TRBJ2-6,-,TRBV20-1,CSARDNVGTSSGANVLTF,TGCAGTGCTAGAGATAATGTTGGGACGTCCTCCGGGGCCAACGTCCTGACTTTC
-,TRBJ2-3,-,TRBV9,CASRKGQITDTQYF,TGTGCCAGCAGGAAAGGACAGATCACAGATACGCAGTATTTT
-,TRBJ2-1,-,TRBV20-1,CSASRGPRSNEQFF,TGCAGTGCTAGTCGGGGGCCCCGAAGCAATGAGCAGTTCTTC
-,TRBJ2-3,-,TRBV20-1,CSAARFNRGLSPYTQYF,TGCAGTGCGGCCCGTTTTAATAGGGGTCTTTCGCCGTATACGCAGTATTTT
TRBD1,TRBJ2-7,many,TRBV6-6,CASSTTGTVSYEQYF,TGTGCCAGCAGTACTACCGGGACAGTCTCCTACGAGCAGTACTTC
TRBD1,TRBJ1-1,-,TRBV12-3/TRBV12-4,CASSPGQGVLFRNTEAFF,TGTGCCAGCAGTCCCGGACAGGGGGTTTTGTTTAGGAACACTGAAGCTTTCTTT
-,TRBJ2-2,few,TRBV3-1,CASSQVITNTGELFF,TGTGCCAGCAGCCAAGTTATTACGAACACCGGGGAGCTGTTTTTT
-,TRBJ2-1,-,TRBV29-1,CSARETHAEQFF,TGCAGCGCCCGAGAGACCCATGCTGAGCAGTTCTTC
-,TRBJ2-3,-,TRBV7-2,CASSQSGGGQRTQYF,TGTGCCAGCAGCCAATCGGGGGGCGGGCAACGGACGCAGTATTTT
-,TRBJ1-1,few,TRBV4-3,CASSQDLRNTEAFF,TGCGCCAGCAGCCAAGATCTAAGGAACACTGAAGCTTTCTTT
TRBD2,TRBJ2-5,few,TRBV29-1,CSVSAGARETQYF,TGCAGCGTTTCAGCGGGAGCCCGGGAGACCCAGTACTTC
-,TRBJ2-1,many,TRBV5-6,CASSLGGSGEQFF,TGTGCCAGCAGCTTGGGGGGCAGCGGGGAGCAGTTCTTC
-,TRBJ1-5,few,TRBV4-1,CASSHGRVVIQPQHF,TGCGCCAGCAGCCACGGCAGGGTAGTGATCCAGCCCCAGCATTTT
-,TRBJ1-5,few,TRBV7-9,CASSFTQGGGNQPQHF,TGTGCCAGCAGCTTTACACAGGGAGGAGGCAATCAGCCCCAGCATTTT
-,TRBJ2-1,-,TRBV21-1,CASSKDGLAGEFYHNEQFF,TGTGCCAGCAGCAAGGACGGACTAGCGGGGGAATTCTATCACAATGAGCAGTTCTTC
-,TRBJ2-3,-,TRBV5-5,CASSWEEFRTDTQYF,TGTGCCAGCAGCTGGGAGGAGTTTCGAACAGATACGCAGTATTTT
-,TRBJ2-4,many,TRBV29-1,CSVQVAKNIQYF,TGCAGCGTTCAAGTAGCCAAAAACATTCAGTACTTC
TRBD1,TRBJ2-7,few,TRBV19,CASSTPGGAYEQYF,TGTGCCAGTAGTACCCCAGGGGGCGCATACGAGCAGTACTTC
-,TRBJ2-1,many,TRBV10-3,CAGAFGGGSSYNEQFF,TGTGCCGGCGCCTTTGGCGGAGGGAGCTCCTACAATGAGCAGTTCTTC
-,TRBJ2-4,few,TRBV2,CASSEGGSYNEQYF,TGTGCCAGCAGTGAGGGGGGCTCCTACAATGAGCAGTACTTC
-,TRBJ1-2,-,TRBV5-1,CASCSRGHYGYTF,TGCGCCAGCTGCTCACGGGGCCACTATGGCTACACCTTC
-,TRBJ1-5,few,TRBV12-3/TRBV12-4,CASRQAGRQPQHF,TGTGCCAGTAGACAGGCCGGGCGACAGCCCCAGCATTTT
-,TRBJ2-1,few,TRBV2,CASRVGGEQFF,TGTGCCAGCAGGGTAGGGGGTGAGCAGTTCTTC
-,TRBJ2-7,-,TRBV27,CASSSVSSNVYEQYF,TGTGCCAGCAGTTCCGTTTCCAGCAACGTATACGAGCAGTACTTC
TRBD2,TRBJ2-1,many,TRBV20-1,CSAETGTSSYNEQFF,TGCAGTGCTGAGACCGGGACTAGCTCCTACAATGAGCAGTTCTTC
-,TRBJ1-5,few,TRBV20-1,CSAKRAENQPQHF,TGCAGTGCTAAACGGGCAGAGAATCAGCCCCAGCATTTT
TRBD2,TRBJ2-1,once,TRBV11-1,CASSSSYPGTRGDKRYNEQFF,TGTGCCAGCAGCTCCTCATATCCCGGGACTAGGGGGGATAAACGCTACAATGAGCAGTTCTTC